The rows below give T cell receptor beta chains drawn from one sample of a study of control samples from healthy donors and cancer patients. Clones were read by immunoSEQ multiplex PCR, and TCRdb kept only the in-frame ones, dropping some. The sample records 95,000 to 150,000 clones, around nine tenths being singletons. Specimen: blood. These receptor sequences come from a man aged 25 to 40 in good health. The conserved cysteine and the conserved F or W are not part of the CDR3 here. The order of the fields is CDR3 length, V gene, CDR3 protein.

len: 12; v_gene: TRBV10-3; CDR3aa: AIRPPDRGTRAF
len: 12; v_gene: TRBV2; CDR3aa: ASSGQGQHYGYT
len: 15; v_gene: TRBV23-1; CDR3aa: ASSQSLPRKETYEQY
len: 11; v_gene: TRBV5-6; CDR3aa: ASSLVPNTEAF
len: 12; v_gene: TRBV5-8; CDR3aa: ASSLSTVGNTIY
len: 12; v_gene: TRBV11-2; CDR3aa: ASSFPGGVDGYT
len: 12; v_gene: TRBV6-5; CDR3aa: ASSHAGGADEQY
len: 12; v_gene: TRBV12-5; CDR3aa: ASAGLNSNQPQH
len: 13; v_gene: TRBV5-5; CDR3aa: ASLREAAGPTEAF
len: 8; v_gene: TRBV6-5; CDR3aa: ASTMTEAF
len: 13; v_gene: TRBV2; CDR3aa: ASSVGRGENEKLF
len: 13; v_gene: TRBV13; CDR3aa: ASSSTTDLNTEAF
len: 12; v_gene: TRBV27; CDR3aa: ASRGRGVNTEAF
len: 13; v_gene: TRBV19; CDR3aa: ASRFDRVNTGELF
len: 13; v_gene: TRBV11-1; CDR3aa: ASSPDTNRVRGYT
len: 10; v_gene: TRBV2; CDR3aa: ASSEVDYGYT
len: 13; v_gene: TRBV6-5; CDR3aa: ASSPGQWMNTEAF
len: 11; v_gene: TRBV18; CDR3aa: ASSPPTNYGYT
len: 11; v_gene: TRBV28; CDR3aa: ASSFGQPEKLF
len: 12; v_gene: TRBV3-1/TRBV3-2; CDR3aa: ASSWTGNTGELF